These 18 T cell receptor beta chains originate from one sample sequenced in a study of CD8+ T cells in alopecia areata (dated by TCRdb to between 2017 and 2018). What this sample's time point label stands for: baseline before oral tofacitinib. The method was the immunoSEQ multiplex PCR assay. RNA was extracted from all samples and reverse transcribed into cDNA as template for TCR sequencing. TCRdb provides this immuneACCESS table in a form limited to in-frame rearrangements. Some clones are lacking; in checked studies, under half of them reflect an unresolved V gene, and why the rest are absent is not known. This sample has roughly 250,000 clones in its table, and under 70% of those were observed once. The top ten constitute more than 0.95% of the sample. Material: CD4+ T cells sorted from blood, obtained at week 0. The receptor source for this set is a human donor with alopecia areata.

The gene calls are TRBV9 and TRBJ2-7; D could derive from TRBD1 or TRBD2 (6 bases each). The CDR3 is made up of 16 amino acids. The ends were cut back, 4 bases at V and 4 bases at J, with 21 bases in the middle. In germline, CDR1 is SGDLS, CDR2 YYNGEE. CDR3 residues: CASSRGQGSSGYEQYF. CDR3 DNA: TGTGCCAGCAGCCGGGGGCAGGGTTCCAGTGGGTACGAGCAGTACTTC. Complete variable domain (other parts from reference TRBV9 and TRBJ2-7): DSGVTQTPKHLITATGQRVTLRCSPRSGDLSVYWYQQSLDQGLQFLIQYYNGEERAKGNILERFSAQQFPDLHSELNLSSLELGDSALYFCASSRGQGSSGYEQYFGPGTRLTVT.

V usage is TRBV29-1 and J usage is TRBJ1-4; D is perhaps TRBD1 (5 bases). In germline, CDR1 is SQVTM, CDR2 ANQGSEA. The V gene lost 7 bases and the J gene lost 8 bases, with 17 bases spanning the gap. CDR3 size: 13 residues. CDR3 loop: CSAFGAWEEKLFF. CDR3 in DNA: TGCAGCGCATTCGGGGCGTGGGAGGAAAAACTGTTTTTT.

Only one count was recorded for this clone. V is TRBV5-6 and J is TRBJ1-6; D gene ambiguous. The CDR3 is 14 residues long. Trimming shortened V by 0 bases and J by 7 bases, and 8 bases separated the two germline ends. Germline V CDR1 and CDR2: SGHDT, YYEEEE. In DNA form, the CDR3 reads TGTGCCAGCAGCTTGGAGACGGCGAATTCACCCCTCCACTTT. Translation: CASSLETANSPLHF. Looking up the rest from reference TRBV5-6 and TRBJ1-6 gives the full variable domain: DAGVTQSPTHLIKTRGQQVTLRCSPKSGHDTVSWYQQALGQGPQFIFQYYEEEERQRGNFPDRFSGHQFPNYSSELNVNALLLGDSALYLCASSLETANSPLHFGNGTRLTVT.

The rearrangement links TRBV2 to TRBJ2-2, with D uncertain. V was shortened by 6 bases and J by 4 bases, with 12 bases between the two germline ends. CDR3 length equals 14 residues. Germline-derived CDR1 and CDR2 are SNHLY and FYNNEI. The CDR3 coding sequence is TGTGCCAGCAGCCCAAGACCCCGCACCGGGGAGCTGTTTTTT. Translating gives CASSPRPRTGELFF. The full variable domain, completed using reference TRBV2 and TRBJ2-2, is EPEVTQTPSHQVTQMGQEVILRCVPISNHLYFYWYRQILGQKVEFLVSFYNNEISEKSEIFDDQFSVERPDGSNFTLKIRSTKLEDSAMYFCASSPRPRTGELFFGEGSRLTVL.

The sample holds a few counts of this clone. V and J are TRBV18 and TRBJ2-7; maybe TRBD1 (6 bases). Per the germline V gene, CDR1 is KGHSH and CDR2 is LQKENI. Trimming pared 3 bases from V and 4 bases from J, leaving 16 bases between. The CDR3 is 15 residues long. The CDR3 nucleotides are TGTGCCAGCTCACCTTCCAGGGGAAGGGGATACGAGCAGTACTTC. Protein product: CASSPSRGRGYEQYF. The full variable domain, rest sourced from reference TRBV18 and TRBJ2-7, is NAGVMQNPRHLVRRRGQEARLRCSPMKGHSHVYWYRQLPEEGLKFMVYLQKENIIDESGMPKERFSAEFPKEGPSILRIQQVVRGDSAAYFCASSPSRGRGYEQYFGPGTRLTVT.

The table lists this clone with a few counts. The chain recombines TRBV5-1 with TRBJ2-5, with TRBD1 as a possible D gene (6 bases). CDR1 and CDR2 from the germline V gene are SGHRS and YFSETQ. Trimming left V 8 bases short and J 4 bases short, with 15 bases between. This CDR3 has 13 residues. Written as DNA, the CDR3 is TGCGCCAGTGGAGGACAGTCGGCAGAGACCCAGTACTTC. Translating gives CASGGQSAETQYF.

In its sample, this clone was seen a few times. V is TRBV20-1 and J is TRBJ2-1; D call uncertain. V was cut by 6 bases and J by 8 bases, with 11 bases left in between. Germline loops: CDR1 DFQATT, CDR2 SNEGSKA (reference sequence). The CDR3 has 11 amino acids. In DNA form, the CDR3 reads TGCAGTGCCTCTTCTTGGGATGAGCAGTTCTTC. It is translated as CSASSWDEQFF.

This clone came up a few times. The CDR3 protein is CSVWGGSSYNEQFF. The CDR3 coding sequence is TGCAGCGTTTGGGGAGGGTCCTCCTACAATGAGCAGTTCTTC. The chain joins TRBV29-1 to TRBJ2-1, with 7 bases identical to TRBD2. CDR1 is SQVTM and CDR2 is ANQGSEA in the germline V gene. Losses at the gene ends were 5 bases for V and 0 bases for J; bases not matched to a gene: 4. The CDR3 spans 14 residues.

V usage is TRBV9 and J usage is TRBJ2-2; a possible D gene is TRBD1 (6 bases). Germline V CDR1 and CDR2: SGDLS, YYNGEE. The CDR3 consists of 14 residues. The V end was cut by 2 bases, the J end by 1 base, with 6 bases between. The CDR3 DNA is TGTGCCAGCAGCGTGGGACAGAACACCGGGGAGCTGTTTTTT. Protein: CASSVGQNTGELFF. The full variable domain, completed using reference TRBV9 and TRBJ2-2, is DSGVTQTPKHLITATGQRVTLRCSPRSGDLSVYWYQQSLDQGLQFLIQYYNGEERAKGNILERFSAQQFPDLHSELNLSSLELGDSALYFCASSVGQNTGELFFGEGSRLTVL.

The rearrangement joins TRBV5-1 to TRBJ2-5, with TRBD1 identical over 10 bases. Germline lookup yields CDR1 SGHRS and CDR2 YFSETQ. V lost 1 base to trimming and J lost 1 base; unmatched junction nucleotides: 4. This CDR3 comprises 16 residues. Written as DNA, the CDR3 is TGCGCCAGCAGCTTGATTGGGACAGGGGCCCAAGAGACCCAGTACTTC. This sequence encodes CASSLIGTGAQETQYF. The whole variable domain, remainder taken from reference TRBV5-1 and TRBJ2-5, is KAGVTQTPRYLIKTRGQQVTLSCSPISGHRSVSWYQQTPGQGLQFLFEYFSETQRNKGNFPGRFSGRQFSNSRSEMNVSTLELGDSALYLCASSLIGTGAQETQYFGPGTRLLVL.

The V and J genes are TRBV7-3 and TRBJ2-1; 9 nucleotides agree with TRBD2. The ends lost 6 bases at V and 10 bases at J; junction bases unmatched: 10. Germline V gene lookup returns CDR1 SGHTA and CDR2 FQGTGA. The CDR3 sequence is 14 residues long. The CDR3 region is CASSKAGGPSEQFF. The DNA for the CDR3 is TGTGCCAGCAGTAAAGCGGGGGGCCCCTCGGAGCAGTTCTTC.

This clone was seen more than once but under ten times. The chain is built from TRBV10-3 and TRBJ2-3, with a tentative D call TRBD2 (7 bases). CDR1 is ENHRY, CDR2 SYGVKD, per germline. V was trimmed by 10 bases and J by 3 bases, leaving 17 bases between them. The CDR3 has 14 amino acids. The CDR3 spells CATKGGAGTDTQYF. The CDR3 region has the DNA TGTGCCACCAAGGGGGGGGCCGGGACAGATACGCAGTATTTT.

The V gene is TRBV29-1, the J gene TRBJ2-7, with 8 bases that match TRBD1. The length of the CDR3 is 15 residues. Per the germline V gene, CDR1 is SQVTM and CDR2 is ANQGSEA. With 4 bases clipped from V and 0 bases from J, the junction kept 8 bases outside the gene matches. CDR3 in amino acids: CSVGGTGSSSYEQYF. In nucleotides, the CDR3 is TGCAGCGTTGGGGGGACAGGCTCTTCCTCCTACGAGCAGTACTTC.

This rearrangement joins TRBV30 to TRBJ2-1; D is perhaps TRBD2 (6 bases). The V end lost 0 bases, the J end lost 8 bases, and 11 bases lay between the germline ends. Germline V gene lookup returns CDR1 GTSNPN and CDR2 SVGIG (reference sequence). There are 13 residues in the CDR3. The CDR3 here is CAWSVELAHEQFF. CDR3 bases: TGTGCCTGGAGTGTAGAACTAGCCCATGAGCAGTTCTTC.

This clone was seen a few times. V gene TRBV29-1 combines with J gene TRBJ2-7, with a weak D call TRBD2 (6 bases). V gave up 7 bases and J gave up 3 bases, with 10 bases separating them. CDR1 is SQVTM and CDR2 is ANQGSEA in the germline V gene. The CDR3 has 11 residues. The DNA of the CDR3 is TGCAGCGCGACCGGGGGCTACGAGCAGTACTTC. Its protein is CSATGGYEQYF.

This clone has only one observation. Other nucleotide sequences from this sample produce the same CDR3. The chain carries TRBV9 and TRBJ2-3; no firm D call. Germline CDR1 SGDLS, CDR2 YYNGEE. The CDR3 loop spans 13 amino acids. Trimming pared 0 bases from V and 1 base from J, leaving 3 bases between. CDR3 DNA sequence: TGTGCCAGCAGCGTAGACCGCACAGATACGCAGTATTTT. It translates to CASSVDRTDTQYF. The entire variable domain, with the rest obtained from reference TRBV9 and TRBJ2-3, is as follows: DSGVTQTPKHLITATGQRVTLRCSPRSGDLSVYWYQQSLDQGLQFLIQYYNGEERAKGNILERFSAQQFPDLHSELNLSSLELGDSALYFCASSVDRTDTQYFGPGTRLTVL.

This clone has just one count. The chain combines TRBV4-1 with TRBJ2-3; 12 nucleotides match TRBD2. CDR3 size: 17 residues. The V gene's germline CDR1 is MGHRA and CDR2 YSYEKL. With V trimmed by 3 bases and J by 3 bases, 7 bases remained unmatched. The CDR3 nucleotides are TGCGCCAGCAGCCAGATTCCTAGCGGGGGGGGTACAGATACGCAGTATTTT. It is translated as CASSQIPSGGGTDTQYF.

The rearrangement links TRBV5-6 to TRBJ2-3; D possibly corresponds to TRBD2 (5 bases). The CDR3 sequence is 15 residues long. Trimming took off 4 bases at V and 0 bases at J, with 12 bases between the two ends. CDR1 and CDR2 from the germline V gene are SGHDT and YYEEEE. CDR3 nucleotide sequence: TGTGCCAGCAGCCCCGCGGGTACTAGCACAGATACGCAGTATTTT. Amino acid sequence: CASSPAGTSTDTQYF.